These 32 T cell receptor beta chains originate from one sample sequenced in a study of T cell responses to AZD1222 COVID-19 vaccine. Using immunoSEQ multiplex PCR, the repertoire was profiled, and TCRdb retains in-frame clones only, with some absent. The table shows 110,000 or so clones, with around 87% occurring only once. The material sequenced was peripheral blood, taken 28 days after the second AZD1222 dose. The receptors were gathered from an adult who received the AZD1222 COVID-19 vaccine.

The rearrangement links TRBV19 to TRBJ1-2, with a tentative D call TRBD1 (6 bases). CDR1 and CDR2 (germline): LNHDA, SQIVND (reference sequence). The CDR3 consists of 16 residues. Between the trimmed V and J ends, which lost 3 bases and 0 bases, there was a span of 14 bases. This chain's CDR3 is CASSMTGLTPNYGYTF. The CDR3 nucleotides are TGTGCCAGTAGTATGACAGGCCTTACCCCTAACTATGGCTACACCTTC.

The rearrangement uses TRBV6-1 and TRBJ2-5, with 13 bases that match TRBD2. Per the germline V gene, CDR1 is MNHNS and CDR2 is SASEGT. This CDR3 has 15 residues. After removal of 2 bases from V and 5 bases from J, the junction contained 2 bases not matched to a gene. The CDR3 sequence is CASSETSGGAETQYF. The CDR3 DNA sequence: TGTGCCAGCAGTGAAACTAGCGGGGGGGCCGAGACCCAGTACTTC.

The chain recombines TRBV5-6 with TRBJ2-3; D ambiguous. The V gene lost 4 bases and the J gene lost 0 bases, with 18 bases spanning the gap. The CDR3 contains 17 residues. CDR1 and CDR2 from the germline V gene are SGHDT and YYEEEE. The CDR3 protein is CASSAPSTLGSTDTQYF. Here the CDR3 DNA reads TGTGCCAGCAGCGCACCCTCCACCCTGGGGAGCACAGATACGCAGTATTTT.

This chain uses TRBV10-3 with TRBJ1-1; D gene uncertain. V lost 6 bases, J lost 7 bases, and 12 bases lay in between. Germline CDR1 is ENHRY and CDR2 is SYGVKD. The CDR3 is made up of 12 amino acids. CDR3 nucleotides: TGTGCCATCAGGGAAGGACGCGGTGAAGCTTTCTTT. Protein product: CAIREGRGEAFF.

The V and J genes are TRBV7-9 and TRBJ2-2, with D unresolved. Trimming pared 0 bases from V and 9 bases from J, leaving 11 bases between. The germline CDR1 and CDR2 sequences are SEHNR and FQNEAQ (reference sequence). The CDR3 sequence is 14 residues long. The CDR3 region has the DNA TGTGCCAGCAGCTTAGCTCTCCTTTCCCGGGAGCTGTTTTTT. Translating gives CASSLALLSRELFF.

The rearrangement links TRBV6-6 to TRBJ2-7; no reliable D call. Trimming removed 4 bases at V and 2 bases at J, with 9 bases between. Per germline, CDR1 MNHNY and CDR2 SVGAGI (reference sequence). The CDR3 has 13 residues. CDR3 in amino acids: CASSSSSTYEQYF. DNA for the CDR3: TGTGCCAGCAGTTCGAGTTCTACCTACGAGCAGTACTTC.

The chain has TRBV30 and TRBJ2-3; D is uncertain. The CDR3 extends over 15 amino acids. The germline V gene encodes CDR1 GTSNPN and CDR2 SVGIG (reference sequence). With 0 bases removed from V and 0 bases from J, the gap between germline ends came to 10 bases. The CDR3 loop reads CAWSVLGLSTDTQYF. Here the CDR3 DNA reads TGTGCCTGGAGTGTGCTAGGCCTTAGCACAGATACGCAGTATTTT.

This rearrangement joins TRBV13 to TRBJ2-2; 9 bases align to TRBD2. The germline gives CDR1 PRHDT, CDR2 FYEKMQ (reference sequence). The CDR3 has 15 residues. The V segment lost 5 bases and the J segment 2 bases; nucleotides outside the gene matches: 3. The CDR3 spells CASSRTSVNTGELFF. CDR3 DNA sequence: TGTGCCAGCAGCCGGACTAGCGTTAACACCGGGGAGCTGTTTTTT.

This chain joins TRBV7-9 and TRBJ1-4, with TRBD1 matching over 7 bases. The J segment lost 8 bases and the V segment lost 5 bases, leaving 17 bases of the junction unmatched. Germline CDR1 is SEHNR and CDR2 is FQNEAQ (reference sequence). CDR3 length equals 17 residues. The CDR3 is CASSSDMGQSFKEKLFF. CDR3 coding DNA: TGTGCCAGCAGCAGCGATATGGGACAGTCTTTTAAGGAAAAACTGTTTTTT.

This chain links TRBV5-1 with TRBJ2-1, with D hard to call. The CDR3 contains 11 residues. Germline V gene lookup returns CDR1 SGHRS and CDR2 YFSETQ. V was trimmed by 7 bases and J by 7 bases, leaving 9 bases between them. The CDR3 is CASEDGNEQFF. CDR3 nucleotides: TGCGCCAGCGAAGATGGGAATGAGCAGTTCTTC.

CDR3 amino acids: CASSYSGVQNPQFF. DNA for the CDR3: TGTGCCAGCAGTTACTCGGGGGTACAGAACCCGCAGTTCTTC. The chain couples TRBV6-5 to TRBJ2-1, with D perhaps being TRBD1 or TRBD2 (5 bases each). The ends were cut back, 0 bases at V and 12 bases at J, with 15 bases in the middle. Germline V gene lookup returns CDR1 MNHEY and CDR2 SVGAGI. This CDR3 region has 14 residues.

The genes are TRBV28 and TRBJ1-2; no clear D. V dropped 2 bases and J dropped 5 bases, with 12 bases sitting between them. This CDR3 region has 14 residues. Germline CDR1 and CDR2: MDHEN and SYDVKM. DNA of the CDR3: TGTGCCAGCAGTTTAGGTGGCAGAGGATATGGCTACACCTTC. It translates to CASSLGGRGYGYTF.

This clone was counted once. The chain has TRBV28 and TRBJ2-5; TRBD2 aligns across 7 bases. Germline CDR1 and CDR2: MDHEN and SYDVKM. The trim removed 3 bases at V and 2 bases at J, leaving 6 bases unmatched. CDR3 length equals 15 residues. The CDR3 reads CASSLIGGGQETQYF. CDR3 sequence (DNA): TGTGCCAGCAGTTTGATAGGCGGGGGTCAAGAGACCCAGTACTTC.

This clone was observed a handful of times. The chain couples TRBV30 to TRBJ2-2, with TRBD1 matching 9 bases. The CDR3 totals 13 residues. CDR1 GTSNPN and CDR2 SVGIG come from the germline V gene (reference sequence). Trimming took 5 bases from V and 5 from J; bases not matched to a gene: 3. In DNA, the CDR3 is TGTGCCTGGGGACAGGGGACGACCGGGGAGCTGTTTTTT. Its translation: CAWGQGTTGELFF.

This clone was found once. The V call is TRBV9, the J call TRBJ2-2; D tentatively reads TRBD1 or TRBD2 (5 bases each). CDR1 is SGDLS and CDR2 is YYNGEE in the germline V gene. With 3 bases removed from V and 5 bases from J, the gap between germline ends came to 29 bases. CDR3 length equals 20 residues. The CDR3 nucleotides read TGTGCCAGCAGCGATACTATGGACAATTCGGCCCCAACTAGGACCGGGGAGCTGTTTTTT. It yields the protein CASSDTMDNSAPTRTGELFF.

This sequence joins TRBV4-3 and TRBJ2-7; 7 nucleotides agree with TRBD2. Germline CDR1 and CDR2: LGHNA and YSLEER. This CDR3 region has 15 residues. V was pared by 4 bases and J by 7 bases, with 13 bases of the junction left unmatched. In DNA, the CDR3 is TGCGCCAGCAGCCCCAAGAGGTCGGGAGGTCGAGAGCAGTACTTC. Translation: CASSPKRSGGREQYF.

The chain joins TRBV5-1 to TRBJ2-7; the D is unclear. This CDR3 is built from 12 residues. V lost 3 bases and J 7 bases, leaving 11 bases between the germline ends. Germline loops: CDR1 SGHRS, CDR2 YFSETQ. The CDR3 loop reads CASSSGYGEQYF. The CDR3 coding sequence is TGCGCCAGCAGCTCCGGGTACGGTGAGCAGTACTTC.

The chain recombines TRBV18 with TRBJ2-4; 10 bases are shared with TRBD1. Germline assignment: CDR1 KGHSH and CDR2 LQKENI. V gave up 3 bases and J gave up 6 bases; unmatched junction bases: 5. The CDR3 is 15 amino acids. The CDR3 coding sequence is TGTGCCAGCTCACCCGGGACAGGGGTTGGAAACATTCAGTACTTC. This gives the protein CASSPGTGVGNIQYF.

The DNA of the CDR3 is TGTGCCAGCAGCGATACAGGGGTTGGCCAGCCCCAGCATTTT. Protein product: CASSDTGVGQPQHF. This chain uses TRBV6-4 with TRBJ1-5; 7 positions agree with TRBD1. Germline V gene sequence: CDR1 MRHNA, CDR2 SNTAGT. There are 14 residues in the CDR3. V gave up 6 bases and J gave up 7 bases; unmatched junction bases: 9.

The rearrangement uses TRBV6-4 and TRBJ2-3, with TRBD2 matching over 12 bases. The CDR3 length is 15 residues. J gave up 4 bases and V 6 bases, and 5 bases lay outside the gene matches. Germline V gene lookup returns CDR1 MRHNA and CDR2 SNTAGT. The CDR3 loop is CASSGTSGQSDTQYF. The CDR3 DNA is TGTGCCAGCAGCGGGACTAGCGGGCAGTCAGATACGCAGTATTTT.

The V gene is TRBV5-6, the J gene TRBJ1-5; the D gene is possibly TRBD1 (5 bases). This CDR3 contains 17 residues. V was shortened by 3 bases and J by 0 bases, with 16 bases between the two germline ends. Germline CDR1 and CDR2: SGHDT and YYEEEE. The CDR3 coding sequence is TGTGCCAGCAGCTACTACTCTCCGGGGGTTAGCAATCAGCCCCAGCATTTT. This gives the protein CASSYYSPGVSNQPQHF.

The rearrangement links TRBV4-2 to TRBJ2-1; D might be TRBD2 (6 bases). The CDR3 contains 12 residues. With 0 bases removed from V and 11 bases from J, the gap between germline ends came to 8 bases. Germline CDR1 is LGHNA and CDR2 is YNFKEQ. CDR3 in amino acids: CASSQDGGKQFF. The CDR3 DNA follows: TGTGCCAGCAGCCAAGATGGGGGGAAGCAGTTCTTC.

J is TRBJ2-3 and V is TRBV25-1; a possible D gene is TRBD1 (5 bases). From germline, CDR1 is MGHDK and CDR2 SYGVNS. The CDR3 spans 15 residues. Trimming removed 3 bases at V and 2 bases at J, with 12 bases between. This CDR3 reads CASSDGRDLTDTQYF. The CDR3, as DNA: TGTGCCAGCAGTGATGGCAGGGATCTCACAGATACGCAGTATTTT.

The J gene is TRBJ2-2, the V gene TRBV5-6; the D is unclear. Trimming took off 2 bases at V and 1 base at J, with 6 bases between the two ends. The CDR3 loop spans 14 amino acids. From germline, CDR1 is SGHDT and CDR2 YYEEEE. The CDR3 reads CASSFGQNTGELFF. The CDR3 coding sequence is TGTGCCAGCAGCTTTGGGCAGAACACCGGGGAGCTGTTTTTT. The full variable domain, completed using reference TRBV5-6 and TRBJ2-2, is DAGVTQSPTHLIKTRGQQVTLRCSPKSGHDTVSWYQQALGQGPQFIFQYYEEEERQRGNFPDRFSGHQFPNYSSELNVNALLLGDSALYLCASSFGQNTGELFFGEGSRLTVL.

This chain connects TRBV9 to TRBJ1-6, with 7 nucleotides matching TRBD1. Germline V gene lookup returns CDR1 SGDLS and CDR2 YYNGEE. V lost 4 bases and J lost 7; bases outside the gene matches: 5. The CDR3 has 14 amino acids. The chain's CDR3 is CASSPGQLNSPLHF. The CDR3 nucleotides are TGTGCCAGCAGCCCGGGACAGTTAAATTCACCCCTCCACTTT. The full variable domain, its missing parts supplied by reference TRBV9 and TRBJ1-6, is DSGVTQTPKHLITATGQRVTLRCSPRSGDLSVYWYQQSLDQGLQFLIQYYNGEERAKGNILERFSAQQFPDLHSELNLSSLELGDSALYFCASSPGQLNSPLHFGNGTRLTVT.

This chain uses TRBV7-8 with TRBJ1-2, with a possible D match to TRBD1 (5 bases). Per germline, CDR1 SGHVS and CDR2 FQNEAQ. V was trimmed by 0 bases and J by 0 bases, leaving 14 bases between them. The CDR3 is made up of 17 amino acids. CDR3 nucleotides: TGTGCCAGCAGCTTAGCGTTTATCAACAGGCCTAACTATGGCTACACCTTC. Its protein is CASSLAFINRPNYGYTF.

In this sample, this clone turned up once. The J gene is TRBJ2-1, the V gene TRBV11-3; D gene uncertain. Germline lookup yields CDR1 SGHNT and CDR2 YENEEA. Trimming took 1 base from V and 10 from J, leaving 11 bases between them. CDR3 length: 13 amino acids. The DNA of the CDR3 is TGTGCCAGCAGCTTAGGGGAACTTTACGAGCAGTTCTTC. Translated, it gives CASSLGELYEQFF.

The rearrangement uses TRBV18 and TRBJ2-3; D is ambiguous. CDR1 KGHSH and CDR2 LQKENI come from the germline V gene. V lost 0 bases to trimming and J lost 3 bases, with 1 base between them. This CDR3 region has 12 residues. CDR3 in DNA: TGTGCCAGCTCACCACCGACAGATACGCAGTATTTT. It translates to CASSPPTDTQYF.

This clone occurred once. This chain links TRBV5-4 with TRBJ2-7; D might be TRBD2 (5 bases). CDR3 length: 13 amino acids. V lost 5 bases and J lost 2, with 11 bases in between. Germline values: CDR1 SGHNT, CDR2 YYREEE (reference sequence). CDR3: CASRRTGTYEQYF. The CDR3 DNA reads TGTGCCAGCAGGAGGACTGGGACCTACGAGCAGTACTTC. The variable domain in full, with the rest retrieved from reference TRBV5-4 and TRBJ2-7, is ETGVTQSPTHLIKTRGQQVTLRCSSQSGHNTVSWYQQALGQGPQFIFQYYREEENGRGNFPPRFSGLQFPNYSSELNVNALELDDSALYLCASRRTGTYEQYFGPGTRLTVT.

CDR3 amino acids: CASSYNSRGEAFF. CDR3 DNA sequence: TGTGCCAGCAGTTACAATTCAAGGGGCGAGGCTTTCTTT. J is TRBJ1-1 and V is TRBV6-2 or TRBV6-3; a weak D match, TRBD1 (5 bases). Germline CDR1 is MNHEY and CDR2 is SVGEGT. V dropped 2 bases and J dropped 11 bases, with 15 bases sitting between them. The CDR3 totals 13 residues.

The sample holds a few counts of this clone. V gene TRBV5-6 combines with J gene TRBJ1-4, with 8 bases aligning to TRBD1. Germline V lookup: CDR1 SGHDT, CDR2 YYEEEE. V was pared by 2 bases and J by 8 bases, with 14 bases of the junction left unmatched. The length of the CDR3 is 17 residues. CDR3 residues: CASSFRQGLSINEKLFF. The CDR3 bases are TGTGCCAGCAGCTTTCGACAGGGGTTATCGATAAACGAAAAACTGTTTTTT. The entire variable domain, with the rest obtained from reference TRBV5-6 and TRBJ1-4, is as follows: DAGVTQSPTHLIKTRGQQVTLRCSPKSGHDTVSWYQQALGQGPQFIFQYYEEEERQRGNFPDRFSGHQFPNYSSELNVNALLLGDSALYLCASSFRQGLSINEKLFFGSGTQLSVL.

Note on this clone: The junction and the germline gene differ at one end; a read error may be behind it. The rearrangement uses TRBV11-1 and TRBJ2-1; unclear D gene. Looked up from germline, CDR1 is SGHAT and CDR2 is FQDESV (reference sequence). This CDR3 contains 10 residues. The CDR3 protein is CASSFPGRVF. CDR3 coding DNA: TGTGCCAGCAGCTTCCCCGGAAGAGTCTTC.